This is a list of T cell receptor beta chains from one sample in a study of T-cell reconstitution after alpha-beta-depleted transplantation in children. MiXCR, run by TCRdb on the PCR reads, gives a single entry per CDR3 protein. The sample carries fewer than 700,000 distinct CDR3 sequences, under 25% recorded once. The sequencing used PBMCs, mostly from graft donor cells, collected 360 days after TCRalphabeta/CD19-depleted stem cell transplant. Every receptor here comes from a boy in the first two years of life who had a stem cell transplant for acute myeloid leukemia, so the T cells may come from the graft donor. The CDR3 runs from the conserved cysteine through the conserved F or W. The D gene is left open where the match is weak. Size is omitted from some rows. Given values are once, few, many or a class for expanded clones.

j_call clone_size d_call v_call cdr3_aa cdr3_nt
TRBJ2-3 . . TRBV11-2 CAGRGAEEVDTQYF TGTGCCGGCCGGGGAGCCGAAGAGGTGGATACGCAGTATTTT
TRBJ1-1 few . TRBV20-1 CSARSGNQNTEAFF TGCAGTGCTAGGTCAGGAAATCAGAACACTGAAGCTTTCTTT
TRBJ1-1 many . TRBV29-1 CSVANTEAFF TGCAGCGTCGCGAACACTGAAGCTTTCTTT
TRBJ1-1 . . TRBV7-9 CASSLGPYTEAFF TGTGCCAGCAGCTTAGGGCCTTACACTGAAGCTTTCTTT
TRBJ2-3 . TRBD2 TRBV20-1 CSALGLAVSLSTDTQYF TGCAGTGCTTTGGGACTAGCGGTGTCCCTTAGCACAGATACGCAGTATTTT
TRBJ2-4 few TRBD1 TRBV20-1 CSARPGTVAKNIQYF TGCAGTGCTAGACCTGGGACAGTAGCCAAAAACATTCAGTACTTC
TRBJ2-2 . . TRBV6-6 CASSYPSYGELFF TGTGCCAGCAGTTACCCCTCCTACGGGGAGCTGTTTTTT
TRBJ1-1 . . TRBV7-8 CASSLTERAFF TGTGCCAGCAGCTTGACAGAAAGGGCTTTCTTT
TRBJ2-5 many . TRBV29-1 CSASDSPSQYF TGCAGCGCCTCCGACTCCCCGTCTCAGTACTTC
TRBJ2-3 few TRBD2 TRBV6-1 CASRITSGGPGDTQYF TGTGCCAGCAGAATCACTAGCGGGGGGCCAGGGGATACGCAGTATTTT
TRBJ2-7 few TRBD2 TRBV20-1 CSARSGGGAGYEQYF TGCAGTGCTAGAAGTGGCGGGGGAGCGGGGTACGAGCAGTACTTC
TRBJ1-1 . . TRBV7-8 CASRLGLASLRTEAFF TGTGCCAGTCGCTTGGGGTTGGCTAGCCTTCGGACTGAAGCTTTCTTT
TRBJ2-7 . TRBD2 TRBV20-1 CCARDRWPSGGATRPYEQYF TGCTGTGCTAGAGACCGATGGCCTAGCGGGGGGGCCACCCGTCCCTACGAGCAGTACTTC
TRBJ2-7 few . TRBV27 CASSLGYSYEQYF TGTGCCAGCAGTTTGGGCTACTCCTACGAGCAGTACTTC
TRBJ1-5 many TRBD1 TRBV12-3/TRBV12-4 CASSIGTVNQPQHF TGTGCCAGCAGTATTGGGACAGTGAATCAGCCCCAGCATTTT
TRBJ1-3 few . TRBV20-1 CSAMSGTTGNTIYF TGCAGTGCTATGTCCGGGACGACTGGAAACACCATATATTTT
TRBJ2-2 few . TRBV20-1 CSAGDRSNTGELFF TGCAGTGCTGGGGACCGGTCGAACACCGGGGAGCTGTTTTTT
TRBJ2-1 many . TRBV7-2 CASSYLYNEQFF TGTGCCAGCAGCTACCTATACAATGAGCAGTTCTTC
TRBJ2-5 . . TRBV12-3/TRBV12-4 CASSLWGRQETQYF TGTGCCAGCAGTTTATGGGGGAGACAAGAGACCCAGTACTTC
TRBJ1-5 few TRBD1 TRBV20-1 CSAGLQGAIGNQPQHF TGCAGTGCTGGCTTACAGGGGGCAATTGGGAATCAGCCCCAGCATTTT
TRBJ1-6 many TRBD1 TRBV7-9 CASSTTGTEFSPLHF TGTGCCAGCAGCACCACCGGGACAGAGTTTTCACCCCTCCACTTT
TRBJ2-3 few . TRBV6-4 CASSEFGQTMASTDTQYF TGTGCCAGCAGTGAGTTTGGGCAGACTATGGCTAGCACAGATACGCAGTATTTT
TRBJ1-4 many . TRBV4-3 CASSQDRGRVNEKLFF TGCGCCAGCAGCCAAGATCGGGGCAGGGTTAATGAAAAACTGTTTTTT
TRBJ1-2 few . TRBV29-1 CSVAVLDPPGYGYTF TGCAGCGTTGCCGTTCTTGACCCCCCAGGTTATGGCTACACCTTC
TRBJ1-4 many . TRBV20-1 CSARDEKLFF TGCAGTGCTAGAGACGAAAAACTGTTTTTT
TRBJ2-7 . . TRBV6-2/TRBV6-3 CASSTTGPRHEQYF TGTGCCAGCAGTACTACGGGACCGCGCCACGAGCAGTACTTC
TRBJ1-2 . TRBD1 TRBV15 CATSINRGFVGYTF TGTGCCACCAGCATCAACAGGGGGTTTGTTGGCTACACCTTC
TRBJ2-3 few TRBD1 TRBV6-5 CASSYSRGGPSTDTQYF TGTGCCAGCAGTTACTCGAGAGGGGGCCCCAGCACAGATACGCAGTATTTT
TRBJ2-3 . TRBD1 TRBV24-1 CATSDPRDRATDTQYF TGTGCCACCAGTGACCCCCGGGACAGAGCCACAGATACGCAGTATTTT
TRBJ2-2 few TRBD1 TRBV11-2 CASSLRQGEAGELFF TGTGCCAGCAGCTTACGACAGGGGGAGGCCGGGGAGCTGTTTTTT
TRBJ2-5 . TRBD1 TRBV24-1 CATSDSGQALETQYF TGTGCCACCAGTGATTCGGGACAGGCTTTAGAGACCCAGTACTTC